These 15 T cell receptor beta chains share one sample of origin, sequenced in a study of OX40 agonist ivuxolimab in advanced cancers. TCRdb's copy holds only in-frame clones and misses some; the assay was immunoSEQ multiplex PCR. Found here are more than 55,000 clones, roughly 89% of them singletons; the top ten hold roughly 8%. The input for sequencing was CD4+ or CD8+ T cells sorted from blood, taken in a trial of the OX40 agonist ivuxolimab. Source of these receptors: an adult with an advanced solid tumor such as melanoma, head and neck, liver or kidney cancer.

The chain recombines TRBV11-2 with TRBJ2-2; D gene unclear. V lost 5 bases, J lost 5 bases, and 18 bases lay in between. The germline V gene encodes CDR1 SGHAT and CDR2 FQNNGV. There are 16 residues in the CDR3. CDR3 sequence (DNA): TGTGCCAGCAGCCCTGAGTCCGGACGTCGGACCGGGGAGCTGTTTTTT. This encodes CASSPESGRRTGELFF.

V and J are TRBV9 and TRBJ1-3, with TRBD1 identical over 7 bases. The length of the CDR3 is 18 residues. Trimming removed 4 bases from V and 2 bases from J; junction bases left unmatched: 15. Germline values: CDR1 SGDLS, CDR2 YYNGEE. The CDR3 nucleotides are TGTGCCAGCAGCCCTACCCTCGTGACAGGGAGACCTGGAAACACCATATATTTT. It codes for CASSPTLVTGRPGNTIYF.

This chain uses TRBV6-5 with TRBJ1-5; D is perhaps TRBD1 (5 bases). V lost 4 bases to trimming and J lost 3 bases, with 7 bases between them. The germline V gene encodes CDR1 MNHEY and CDR2 SVGAGI. CDR3 size: 13 residues. The CDR3 coding sequence is TGTGCCAGCAGTTGGACACACAATCAGCCCCAGCATTTT. It specifies CASSWTHNQPQHF.

The rearrangement uses TRBV19 and TRBJ2-6; the match to TRBD1 covers 11 bases. The trim removed 6 bases at V and 2 bases at J, leaving 0 bases unmatched. The CDR3 is 15 amino acids. CDR1 is LNHDA, CDR2 SQIVND, per germline (reference sequence). The chain's CDR3 is CASRGQGAGANVLTF. The CDR3 DNA follows: TGTGCCAGTAGGGGACAGGGGGCTGGGGCCAACGTCCTGACTTTC. The full variable domain, in which reference TRBV19 and TRBJ2-6 provide the parts outside the CDR3, is DGGITQSPKYLFRKEGQNVTLSCEQNLNHDAMYWYRQDPGQGLRLIYYSQIVNDFQKGDIAEGYSVSREKKESFPLTVTSAQKNPTAFYLCASRGQGAGANVLTFGAGSRLTVL.

This chain links TRBV10-3 with TRBJ2-7, with D uncertain. The CDR3 loop spans 15 amino acids. V was shortened by 3 bases and J by 6 bases, with 18 bases between the two germline ends. Germline values: CDR1 ENHRY, CDR2 SYGVKD. CDR3 sequence (DNA): TGTGCCATCAGTGAAAGAGATGGGCTTGCCTCCGAGCAGTACTTC. Protein: CAISERDGLASEQYF.

V usage is TRBV7-6 and J usage is TRBJ1-1; D remains unclear. Trimming removed 5 bases from V and 1 base from J, with 8 bases in between. This CDR3 contains 13 residues. Germline assignment: CDR1 SGHVS and CDR2 FNYEAQ. This CDR3 is CASSETWNTEAFF. The CDR3 nucleotides read TGTGCCAGCAGCGAAACATGGAACACTGAAGCTTTCTTT.

In its sample, this clone was seen a few times. The chain joins TRBV7-3 to TRBJ1-1; D remains unclear. Trimming cost V 5 bases and J 4 bases, with 8 bases left between them. Per the germline V gene, CDR1 is SGHTA and CDR2 is FQGTGA. The CDR3 has 12 residues. For the CDR3, the DNA is TGTGCCAGCAGCGCCGTAGTCACTGAAGCTTTCTTT. Its translation is CASSAVVTEAFF.

This chain links TRBV6-6 with TRBJ2-2; TRBD2 might be the D (7 bases). V lost 6 bases, J lost 4 bases, and 18 bases lay in between. The CDR3 sequence is 16 residues long. Germline CDR1 MNHNY, CDR2 SVGAGI (reference sequence). The CDR3 reads CASRGGRTSGTGELFF. DNA for the CDR3: TGTGCCAGCAGGGGGGGGCGGACCTCGGGCACCGGGGAGCTGTTTTTT.

V and J are TRBV11-3 and TRBJ1-6; D possibly corresponds to TRBD1 (5 bases). Trimming stripped 3 bases from V and 7 bases from J, with 13 bases between. CDR1 SGHNT and CDR2 YENEEA come from the germline V gene. The length of the CDR3 is 15 residues. In nucleotides, the CDR3 is TGTGCCAGCAGCTTGAGGGGAGAGAGGAATTCACCCCTCCACTTT. It is translated as CASSLRGERNSPLHF. Full variable domain (rest looked up from reference TRBV11-3 and TRBJ1-6): EAGVVQSPRYKIIEKKQPVAFWCNPISGHNTLYWYLQNLGQGPELLIRYENEEAVDDSQLPKDRFSAERLKGVDSTLKIQPAELGDSAVYLCASSLRGERNSPLHFGNGTRLTVT.

This sequence joins TRBV27 and TRBJ1-1, with D possibly TRBD1 on 5 matching bases. Trimming cost V 3 bases and J 6 bases, with 14 bases left between them. The CDR3 has 14 amino acids. CDR1 is MNHEY, CDR2 SMNVEV, per germline (reference sequence). The CDR3 spells CASSLEMDNPEAFF. CDR3 DNA: TGTGCCAGCAGTTTGGAGATGGACAATCCTGAAGCTTTCTTT.

This clone was counted a single time. This sequence joins TRBV5-1 and TRBJ1-1, with D possibly TRBD1 on 5 matching bases. V was shortened by 4 bases and J by 0 bases, with 13 bases between the two germline ends. Germline assignment: CDR1 SGHRS and CDR2 YFSETQ. This CDR3 has 15 residues. This CDR3 reads CASSPGRQMNTEAFF. The CDR3 nucleotides are TGCGCCAGCAGCCCGGGACGCCAAATGAACACTGAAGCTTTCTTT.

The rearrangement joins TRBV9 to TRBJ1-3; the D gene is possibly TRBD1 (5 bases). CDR1 and CDR2 from the germline V gene are SGDLS and YYNGEE. This CDR3 has 16 residues. Trimming shortened V by 2 bases and J by 2 bases, and 14 bases separated the two germline ends. This CDR3 is CASSVSQGPTGNTIYF. The CDR3 DNA follows: TGTGCCAGCAGCGTCTCTCAGGGTCCCACTGGAAACACCATATATTTT. Variable domain in full (rest from reference TRBV9 and TRBJ1-3): DSGVTQTPKHLITATGQRVTLRCSPRSGDLSVYWYQQSLDQGLQFLIQYYNGEERAKGNILERFSAQQFPDLHSELNLSSLELGDSALYFCASSVSQGPTGNTIYFGEGSWLTVV.

This rearrangement joins TRBV19 to TRBJ1-5; 7 nucleotides line up with TRBD1. The CDR3 extends over 15 amino acids. With V trimmed by 3 bases and J by 4 bases, 6 bases remained unmatched. Germline CDR1 LNHDA, CDR2 SQIVND (reference sequence). This chain's CDR3 is CASSMGQMINQPQHF. Written as DNA, the CDR3 is TGTGCCAGTAGTATGGGACAGATGATAAATCAGCCCCAGCATTTT.

The chain recombines TRBV29-1 with TRBJ1-3, with D uncertain. Looked up from germline, CDR1 is SQVTM and CDR2 is ANQGSEA. Trimming took 1 base from V and 4 from J, leaving 5 bases between them. The CDR3 has 12 residues. In DNA, the CDR3 is TGCAGCGTTGAAGTTAACGGAAACACCATATATTTT. This sequence encodes CSVEVNGNTIYF.

The CDR3 protein is CASSVGNMNTEAFF. As DNA, the CDR3 is TGTGCCAGCAGCGTCGGAAACATGAACACTGAAGCTTTCTTT. The chain carries TRBV9 and TRBJ1-1; D gene ambiguous. V lost 2 bases and J lost 0, with 8 bases in between. Germline CDR1 is SGDLS and CDR2 is YYNGEE. The CDR3 is made up of 14 amino acids.